Listed below are T cell receptor beta chains from one sample, sequenced in a study of CD8 T cells in Susac syndrome. TCRdb reprocessed the immunoSEQ multiplex PCR reads with MiXCR, giving one entry per CDR3 protein. The table lists roughly 130,000 distinct CDR3 sequences, over 90% of them singletons. Input material: CD4+ T cells from PBMCs. These receptors originate from a human donor in good health. Both conserved end residues are trimmed from each CDR3. A D gene is named only where the DNA matches it firmly.

>NA|TRBJ2-5|TRBV5-1|9
ASRVWETQY
>NA|TRBJ1-4|TRBV7-2|13
ASSRTGQPNEKLF
>NA|TRBJ2-3|TRBV3-1|11
ASSPPLGDTQY
>NA|TRBJ1-4|TRBV29-1|13
SVEDGGTTNEKLF
>NA|TRBJ1-1|TRBV2|9
ASLRTVQAF
>NA|TRBJ1-5|TRBV19|16
ASNLRLWTDHSNQPQH
>TRBD2|TRBJ2-7|TRBV2|15
ASVGGQLAGVSYEQY
>NA|TRBJ2-4|TRBV10-3|11
AISVEGLNIQY
>NA|TRBJ1-1|TRBV19|15
ASSSGVLDNLNTEAF
>NA|TRBJ2-4|TRBV2|11
ASSAGGGNIQY
>TRBD2|TRBJ2-4|TRBV20-1|13
SAPSGGRAKNIQY
>NA|TRBJ2-3|TRBV15|16
ATSHPPLRTPSTDTQY
>NA|TRBJ2-1|TRBV6-1|9
ASSEAIEQF
>NA|TRBJ2-3|TRBV10-2|13
ASSEFSWTGDTQY
>TRBD1|TRBJ2-2|TRBV24-1|14
ATSESGQGAGGELF
>NA|TRBJ1-1|TRBV5-6|14
ASSLIGAPVRTEAF
>NA|TRBJ2-1|TRBV20-1|8
SANNNEQF
>NA|TRBJ2-2|TRBV5-1|12
ATAGLLSTGELF
>NA|TRBJ2-7|TRBV19|11
ASSIRGRREQY
>NA|TRBJ2-5|TRBV18|13
ASSGGRIYQETQY
>NA|TRBJ1-2|TRBV3-1|10
ASSPGDYGYT
>TRBD2|TRBJ2-5|TRBV5-1|14
ASRTQGPGGQETQY
>TRBD1|TRBJ1-2|TRBV29-1|11
SVEGGQGYGYT
>TRBD1|TRBJ1-2|TRBV7-2|15
ASSLTATRQGLHGYT
>NA|TRBJ2-7|TRBV3-1|11
ASSHLRSYEQY
>NA|TRBJ2-1|TRBV7-2|13
ASSLAWLEGNEQF
>NA|TRBJ2-4|TRBV5-6|12
ASSPSGAKNIQY
>NA|TRBJ2-7|TRBV12-3/TRBV12-4|12
ASHSGKAGNEQY
>NA|TRBJ2-2|TRBV4-2|15
ASSQTGSRLGGGELF
>NA|TRBJ2-1|TRBV15|13
ATRSNRDVGNEQF
>NA|TRBJ1-5|TRBV6-1|10
ASRRLNQPQH
>NA|TRBJ1-1|TRBV6-2/TRBV6-3|12
ASSAAGISTEAF
>TRBD1|TRBJ1-1|TRBV12-3/TRBV12-4|12
ASRLQGVDTEAF
>TRBD1|TRBJ1-1|TRBV6-6|14
ASSTNHGTGRTEAF
>NA|TRBJ1-2|TRBV2|10
ASSEGLGGYT
>NA|TRBJ2-7|TRBV2|9
ASRETYEQY
>NA|TRBJ1-2|TRBV27|12
ASSLSAGAPGYT
>TRBD2|TRBJ2-3|TRBV3-1|14
ASSPLAGGSGDTQY
>TRBD2|TRBJ2-7|TRBV20-1|14
SAHPRFSGRAYEQY
>NA|TRBJ2-7|TRBV7-8|9
ATGRAYEQY